The text below deals with one T cell receptor (beta chain). Original processing methods: It was from reference gene primer amplification that nucleated cell counts were estimated. The data were produced by immunoSEQ multiplex PCR, yet TCRdb's version contains in-frame clones alone and is incomplete. V and J calls and clone size are given by that table; D and trimming were obtained from the DNA. This table has 140,000 or so clones, more than 75% appearing once. The sample belongs to a study of blood T cell repertoires in COVID-19. Study information: The origin of the acute and convalescent COVID-19 samples was the United States, Italy and Spain. In each case, the material was cDNA or gDNA derived from T cells, B-cell-depleted T cells, or PBMCs.

The CDR3 extends over 15 amino acids. V lost 0 bases and J lost 7; bases outside the gene matches: 5. The germline CDR1 and CDR2 sequences are LGHDT and YNNKEL (reference sequence). This receptor was identified in a woman aged 50 to 60 with acute or convalescent COVID-19. Sequenced input: peripheral blood. The rearrangement joins TRBV3-1 (or the pseudogene TRBV3-2) to TRBJ2-5; 10 nucleotides align to TRBD2. CDR3 sequence: CASSQDASGGGTQYF. CDR3 DNA sequence: TGTGCCAGCAGCCAAGATGCTAGCGGGGGAGGGACCCAGTACTTC.